This TCR beta chain was found in a study of cytomegalovirus exposure and HLA in healthy donors. Amplification used 60 Vbeta primers and 13 Jbeta primers. Using immunoSEQ multiplex PCR, the repertoire was profiled, and TCRdb retains in-frame clones only, with some absent. The sample lists about 170,000 clones; approximately 71% were seen once. Samples came from healthy bone marrow donors. This clone was seen more than once but under ten times. Its antigen is as yet unknown. Per the germline V gene, CDR1 is SGHTS and CDR2 is YDEGEE. The V and J ends lost 5 bases and 2 bases, in that order; junction bases with no gene match: 6. This CDR3 comprises 14 residues. Findings of the study overall: Presence/absence analyses rested on an assumption that sequencing depth was roughly uniform across donors. In a later analysis, CMV-associated beta chains were mostly HLA-associated, it appeared. Researchers reported in a later analysis that a missense DCLRE1C variant was tied to TCR beta V- and J-gene trimming.

The chain carries TRBV5-8 and TRBJ1-1, with 7 bases lining up with TRBD1. The receptor comes from a girl aged 5-17 years in good health and CMV-seronegative. Material: PBMCs. The CDR3 DNA follows: TGTGCCAGCAGGCCCGGGACAGTAAACACTGAAGCTTTCTTT. Translation gives CASRPGTVNTEAFF.